This is a list of T cell receptor beta chains from one sample in a study of blood T cell repertoires in COVID-19. Produced via immunoSEQ multiplex PCR; TCRdb's table is partial and in-frame only. The sample consists of hundreds of thousands of clones, roughly nine tenths of them appearing once. Sequencing input: peripheral blood. The source is a woman aged 25 to 39 with COVID-19, enrolled during active disease. CDR3s include the opening cysteine and the closing phenylalanine or tryptophan. D genes are given only for firm matches. Rows give clone size only sometimes, using once, few, many, or a class for an expanded clone.

once	TRBJ2-3	TRBV19	.	TGTGCCAGTAGTCCGCGGGTGGGGACAGATACGCAGTATTTT	CASSPRVGTDTQYF
.	TRBJ1-5	TRBV9	.	TGTGCCAGCAGCGAGGGTCACTCGGGACAGCCCCAGCATTTT	CASSEGHSGQPQHF
once	TRBJ2-5	TRBV4-1	TRBD2	TGCGCCAGCAGCCAACCAACTAGCGACACTAAAGAGACCCAGTACTTC	CASSQPTSDTKETQYF
few	TRBJ1-1	TRBV7-9	TRBD1	TGTGCCAGCAGCGCCGGACAGGGTGACTCTGTGAACACTGAAGCTTTCTTT	CASSAGQGDSVNTEAFF
.	TRBJ2-2	TRBV2	.	TGTGCCAGCAGTGAGGGGGGGGCCTGGCTTACCGGGGAGCTGTTTTTT	CASSEGGAWLTGELFF
.	TRBJ2-5	TRBV7-2	TRBD2	TGTGCCAGCAGCTTCGGGGGGGGCCGGGAGACCCAGTACTTC	CASSFGGGRETQYF
.	TRBJ2-3	TRBV10-3	TRBD1	TGTGCCATCAGCAGACAGGGTGATACAGATACGCAGTATTTT	CAISRQGDTDTQYF
.	TRBJ1-2	TRBV5-4	TRBD1	TGTGCCAGCAGCTTGGAGGGGGACAGTTGGGGTGGCTACACCTTC	CASSLEGDSWGGYTF
.	TRBJ1-1	TRBV19	TRBD1	TGTGCCAGTAGTATGGGCAGGGGGAAGCCTGAAGCTTTCTTT	CASSMGRGKPEAFF
.	TRBJ1-2	TRBV27	TRBD1	TGTGCCAGCAGTCCGGGACAGGGACCCTTGGTTTGGTATGGCTACACCTTC	CASSPGQGPLVWYGYTF
.	TRBJ2-2	TRBV5-8	TRBD1	TGTGCCAGCAGCACGGCCGGGACAGGCCCCGGGGAGCTGTTTTTT	CASSTAGTGPGELFF
.	TRBJ1-1	TRBV5-5	.	TGTGCCAGCAGCGGTGATAGGGGGTCGGGGGCTTTCTTT	CASSGDRGSGAFF
.	TRBJ2-7	TRBV27	TRBD2	TGTGCCAGCACCCCCCGTTTTAGTAGCGGGGGGGGCTACGAGCAGTACTTC	CASTPRFSSGGGYEQYF
.	TRBJ2-1	TRBV3-1/TRBV3-2	.	TGTGCCAGCAGCCAAACTACCGTAGGTGAGCAGTTCTTC	CASSQTTVGEQFF
.	TRBJ2-5	TRBV1	.	TGCACCAGCAGCCAAATTATCCTAGCGGGAGGGCCGGAAGAGACCCAGTACTTC	CTSSQIILAGGPEETQYF